This paragraph covers one TCR beta chain sequence. The record originates from a study of blood T cell repertoires in COVID-19. On the study more broadly: Nucleic acid was either cDNA or gDNA, and it came from T cells, B-cell-depleted T cells, or PBMCs.

Germline V lookup: CDR1 SGHNT, CDR2 YYREEE (reference sequence). The CDR3 extends over 18 amino acids. Trimming took 3 bases from V and 4 from J; bases not matched to a gene: 16. In the source study's methods: Researchers report that nucleated cell counts were estimated from reference gene primer amplification. Libraries were prepared by immunoSEQ multiplex PCR; TCRdb keeps only in-frame clonotypes and omits some of them. V and J calls and clone size are given by that table; D and trimming were obtained from the DNA. Of 200,000 to 250,000 clones in the sample, around 83% are singletons; the top ten hold approximately 0.89%.

The sequencing input was peripheral blood. The chain couples TRBV5-4 to TRBJ1-2; TRBD1 agrees at 9 bases. This receptor was identified in a man aged 40-55 years with acute or convalescent COVID-19. The CDR3 region has the DNA TGTGCCAGCAGCTATAAAGGACAGGGGTTGGGGCGTGGCTATGGCTACACCTTC. This sequence encodes CASSYKGQGLGRGYGYTF.